This T cell receptor (beta chain) was profiled in a study of blood T cell repertoires in COVID-19. About the study: Some COVID-19 samples were acute and others convalescent; all came from the United States, Italy and Spain. Nucleic acid was either cDNA or gDNA, and it came from T cells, B-cell-depleted T cells, or PBMCs.

Symptom resolution, clearance, or two negative PCRs marked donors in Cohort 3 as recovered. The germline V and J ends were trimmed by 5 bases and 4 bases, with 8 bases remaining between them. This CDR3 has 12 residues. CDR1 is MNHEY and CDR2 is SMNVEV in the germline V gene (reference sequence). Per the original data handling: Reference gene primer amplification yielded estimated nucleated cell counts. Assay: immunoSEQ multiplex PCR; the TCRdb copy retains only in-frame clones and omits some. From that table come the V and J calls and clone size; the DNA was used to work out D and trimming. The sample has under 500,000 clones, 85% to 90% seen once.

Source material: PBMCs or T cells enriched from blood (not recorded which). The chain carries TRBV27 and TRBJ2-5; tentatively, D is TRBD2 (5 bases). The receptor was isolated from a man aged 30 to 39 who had recovered from COVID-19. The CDR3: CASSKRGETQYF. Written as DNA, the CDR3 is TGTGCCAGCAGTAAACGGGGAGAGACCCAGTACTTC.